The 7 T cell receptor beta chains reported below all come from one sample, sequenced in a study of OX40 agonist ivuxolimab in advanced cancers. Using immunoSEQ multiplex PCR, the repertoire was profiled, and TCRdb retains in-frame clones only, with some absent. This repertoire shows 78,000 or so clones, roughly nine tenths found once; its top ten account for under 3.5%. The specimen comprised CD4+ or CD8+ T cells sorted from blood, sampled in a trial of the OX40 agonist ivuxolimab. The source of these receptors is an adult with an advanced solid tumor such as melanoma, head and neck, liver or kidney cancer.

The CDR3 DNA reads as TGTGCCAGCAATCGGGGCTCCTACAATGAGCAGTTCTTC. This codes for CASNRGSYNEQFF. The chain uses TRBV6-1 and TRBJ2-1; D might be TRBD2 (5 bases). Germline lookup yields CDR1 MNHNS and CDR2 SASEGT. The CDR3 is made up of 13 amino acids. Trimming took off 7 bases at V and 0 bases at J, with 7 bases between the two ends.

The chain recombines TRBV29-1 with TRBJ1-1; possible D gene TRBD1, 6 bases. Deletions cut 4 bases from V and 6 bases from J, with 24 bases between. From germline, CDR1 is SQVTM and CDR2 ANQGSEA. The CDR3 length is 16 residues. The CDR3 here is CSVGGIGGGEGAEAFF. The CDR3 bases are TGCAGCGTTGGAGGTATAGGGGGGGGCGAAGGTGCTGAAGCTTTCTTT. Full variable domain (rest looked up from reference TRBV29-1 and TRBJ1-1): SAVISQKPSRDICQRGTSLTIQCQVDSQVTMMFWYRQQPGQSLTLIATANQGSEATYESGFVIDKFPISRPNLTFSTLTVSNMSPEDSSIYLCSVGGIGGGEGAEAFFGQGTRLTVV.

This chain links TRBV5-6 with TRBJ1-2; a possible D gene is TRBD1 (6 bases). Per the germline V gene, CDR1 is SGHDT and CDR2 is YYEEEE. There are 14 residues in the CDR3. V gave up 3 bases and J gave up 0 bases, with 9 bases separating them. CDR3 nucleotide sequence: TGTGCCAGCAGCTCGACAGGAGCTAACTATGGCTACACCTTC. Its translation: CASSSTGANYGYTF.

J is TRBJ1-3 and V is TRBV6-1; the D is unclear. The V gene lost 2 bases and the J gene lost 0 bases, with 8 bases spanning the gap. The CDR3 runs 15 residues. Germline lookup yields CDR1 MNHNS and CDR2 SASEGT. CDR3 in DNA: TGTGCCAGCAGTGAACAGGTCCTCTCTGGAAACACCATATATTTT. Protein: CASSEQVLSGNTIYF.

V usage is TRBV30 and J usage is TRBJ1-4, with TRBD1 matching 9 bases. Germline values: CDR1 GTSNPN, CDR2 SVGIG (reference sequence). The CDR3 consists of 13 residues. V was clipped by 2 bases and J by 7 bases; unmatched bases: 2. The CDR3 DNA follows: TGTGCCTGGAGTACAGGGGGCGGTGAAAAACTGTTTTTT. This codes for CAWSTGGGEKLFF.

The chain uses TRBV11-3 and TRBJ2-2; no reliable D call. CDR3 length: 14 residues. V gave up 3 bases and J gave up 2 bases, with 7 bases separating them. Germline V gene data show CDR1 as SGHNT and CDR2 as YENEEA. This chain's CDR3 is CASSFTTNTGELFF. CDR3 DNA sequence: TGTGCCAGCAGCTTTACGACTAACACCGGGGAGCTGTTTTTT.

The V gene is TRBV7-2, the J gene TRBJ2-6; D call uncertain. The length of the CDR3 is 17 residues. Germline V gives CDR1 SGHTA, CDR2 FQGNSA. The V gene lost 4 bases and the J gene lost 0 bases, with 13 bases spanning the gap. This CDR3 is CASSSAARSSGANVLTF. CDR3 sequence (DNA): TGTGCCAGCAGCTCCGCTGCCAGAAGCTCTGGGGCCAACGTCCTGACTTTC. Full variable domain (outside the CDR3, taken from reference TRBV7-2 and TRBJ2-6): GAGVSQSPSNKVTEKGKDVELRCDPISGHTALYWYRQSLGQGLEFLIYFQGNSAPDKSGLPSDRFSAERTGGSVSTLTIQRTQQEDSAVYLCASSSAARSSGANVLTFGAGSRLTVL.